The clone carrying this TCR beta chain has only a few counts. Antigen: not known. The data were taken from a study of cytomegalovirus exposure and HLA in healthy donors. Use of 60 Vbeta and 13 Jbeta primers characterized the PCR. The table came from immunoSEQ multiplex PCR; TCRdb's copy has only in-frame clones and leaves some out. Among about 160,000 clones, around 90% were seen once, and the ten largest hold around 0.85%. Germline V gives CDR1 SQVTM, CDR2 ANQGSEA. This CDR3 spans 12 amino acids. V dropped 3 bases and J dropped 6; count of bases not matched to a gene: 2. Study-wide results and limits: Later analysis suggested links between common viral pathogens and several top significant clusters. Later, TCR association rates were found to vary by HLA locus, highest for DRB1 and lowest for HLA-C.

The sequencing input was PBMCs. The V gene is TRBV29-1, the J gene TRBJ1-2; 9 bases fit TRBD1. The sequence was collected from a woman in her 30s in good health and CMV-seronegative. CDR3 sequence reads: CSVERQGDGYTF. The CDR3 coding sequence is TGCAGCGTTGAGAGACAGGGGGATGGCTACACCTTC.